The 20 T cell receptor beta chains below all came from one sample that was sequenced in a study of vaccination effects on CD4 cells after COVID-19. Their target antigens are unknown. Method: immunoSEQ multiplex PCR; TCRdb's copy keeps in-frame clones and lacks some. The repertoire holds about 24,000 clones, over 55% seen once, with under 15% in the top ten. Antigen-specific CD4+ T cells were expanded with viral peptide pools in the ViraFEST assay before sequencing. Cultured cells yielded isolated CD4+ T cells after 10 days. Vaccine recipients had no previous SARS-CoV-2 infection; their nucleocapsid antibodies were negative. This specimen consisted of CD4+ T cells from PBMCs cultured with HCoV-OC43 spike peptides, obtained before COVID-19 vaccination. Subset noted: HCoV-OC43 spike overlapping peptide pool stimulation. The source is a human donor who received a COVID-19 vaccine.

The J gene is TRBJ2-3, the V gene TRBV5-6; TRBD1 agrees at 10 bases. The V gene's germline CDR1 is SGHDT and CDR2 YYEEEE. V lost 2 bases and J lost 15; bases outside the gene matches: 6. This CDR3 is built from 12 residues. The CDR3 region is CASSFRDRGIYF. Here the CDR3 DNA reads TGTGCCAGCAGCTTCCGGGACAGGGGTATTTATTTT.

CDR3 DNA: TGTGCCAGCAGCCAAATACTAGCGGGATACAATGAGCAGTTCTTC. This codes for CASSQILAGYNEQFF. The V call is TRBV3-1 (or the pseudogene TRBV3-2), the J call TRBJ2-1, with 10 bases that match TRBD2. Germline V gene lookup returns CDR1 LGHDT and CDR2 YNNKEL (reference sequence). CDR3 size: 15 residues. J was trimmed by 4 bases and V by 2 bases; bases with no gene match: 2.

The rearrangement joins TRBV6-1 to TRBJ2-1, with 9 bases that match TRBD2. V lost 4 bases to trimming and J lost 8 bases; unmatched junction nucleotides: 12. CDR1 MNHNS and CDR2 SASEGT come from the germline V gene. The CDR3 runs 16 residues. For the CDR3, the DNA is TGTGCCAGCAGTGTACGGGGTAGCGGGAGTGCCGATGAGCAGTTCTTC. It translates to CASSVRGSGSADEQFF.

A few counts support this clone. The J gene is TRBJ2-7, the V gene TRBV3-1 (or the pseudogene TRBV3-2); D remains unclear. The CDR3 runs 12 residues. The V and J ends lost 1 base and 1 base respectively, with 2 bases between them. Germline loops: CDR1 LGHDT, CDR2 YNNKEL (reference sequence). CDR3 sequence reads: CASSQVSYEQYF. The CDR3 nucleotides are TGTGCCAGCAGCCAAGTGTCCTACGAGCAGTACTTC.

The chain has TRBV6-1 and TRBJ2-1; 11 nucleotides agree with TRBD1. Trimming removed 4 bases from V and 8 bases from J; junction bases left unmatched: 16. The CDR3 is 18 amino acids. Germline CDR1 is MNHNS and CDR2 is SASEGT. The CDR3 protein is CASSADRGLNRFLDEQFF. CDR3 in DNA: TGTGCCAGCAGTGCGGACAGGGGGCTTAATCGGTTTTTGGATGAGCAGTTCTTC.

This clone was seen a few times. The CDR3 here is CASRSHDRGTDTQYF. DNA for the CDR3: TGTGCCAGCAGGAGTCACGACAGGGGCACAGATACGCAGTATTTT. The chain carries TRBV6-6 and TRBJ2-3, with 7 bases fitting TRBD1. The V gene's germline CDR1 is MNHNY and CDR2 SVGAGI (reference sequence). V shed 6 bases, J shed 1 base, and the junction held 7 bases outside the gene matches. This CDR3 region has 15 residues.

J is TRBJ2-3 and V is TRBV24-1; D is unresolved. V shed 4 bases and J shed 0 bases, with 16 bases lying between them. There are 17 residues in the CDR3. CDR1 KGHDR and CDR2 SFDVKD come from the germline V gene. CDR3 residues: CATSEGWRSLSTDTQYF. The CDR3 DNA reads TGTGCCACCAGTGAAGGTTGGCGGAGCCTAAGCACAGATACGCAGTATTTT.

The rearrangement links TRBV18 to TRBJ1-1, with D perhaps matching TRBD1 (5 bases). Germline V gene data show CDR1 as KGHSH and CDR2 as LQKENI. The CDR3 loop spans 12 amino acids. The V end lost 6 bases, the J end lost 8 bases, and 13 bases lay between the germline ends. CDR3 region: CASSTRGMEAFF. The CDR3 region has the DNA TGTGCCAGCTCTACGAGGGGAATGGAAGCTTTCTTT.

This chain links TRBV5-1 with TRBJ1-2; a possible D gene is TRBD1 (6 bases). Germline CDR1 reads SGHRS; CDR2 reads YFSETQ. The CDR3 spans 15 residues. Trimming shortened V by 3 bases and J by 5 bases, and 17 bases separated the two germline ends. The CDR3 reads CASSSATGRNYGYTF. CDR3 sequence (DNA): TGCGCCAGCAGCTCAGCAACAGGGCGGAATTATGGCTACACCTTC.

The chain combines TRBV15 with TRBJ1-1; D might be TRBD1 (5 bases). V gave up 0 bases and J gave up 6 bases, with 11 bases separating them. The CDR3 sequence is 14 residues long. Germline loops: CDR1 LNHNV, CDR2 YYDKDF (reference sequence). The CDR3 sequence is CATSRDRGRAEAFF. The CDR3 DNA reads TGTGCCACCAGCAGAGATCGGGGGAGGGCTGAAGCTTTCTTT.

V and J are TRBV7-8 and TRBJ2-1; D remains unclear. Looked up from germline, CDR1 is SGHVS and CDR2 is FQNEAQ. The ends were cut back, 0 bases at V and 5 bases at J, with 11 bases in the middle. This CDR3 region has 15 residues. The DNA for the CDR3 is TGTGCCAGCAGCTTAGCGCGCATTAGGAACAATGAGCAGTTCTTC. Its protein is CASSLARIRNNEQFF.

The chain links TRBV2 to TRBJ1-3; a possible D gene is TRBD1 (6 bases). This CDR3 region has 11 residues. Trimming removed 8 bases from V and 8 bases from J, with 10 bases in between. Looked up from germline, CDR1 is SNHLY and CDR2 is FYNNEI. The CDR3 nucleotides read TGTGCCAGCGAGAAGGGGGACACCATATATTTT. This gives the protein CASEKGDTIYF.

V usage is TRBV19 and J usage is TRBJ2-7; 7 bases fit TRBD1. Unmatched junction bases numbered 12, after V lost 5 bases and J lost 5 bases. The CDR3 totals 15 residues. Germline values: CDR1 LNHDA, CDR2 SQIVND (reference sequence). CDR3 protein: CASSSQGVSFHEQYF. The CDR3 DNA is TGTGCCAGTAGTTCTCAGGGGGTTAGTTTTCACGAGCAGTACTTC.

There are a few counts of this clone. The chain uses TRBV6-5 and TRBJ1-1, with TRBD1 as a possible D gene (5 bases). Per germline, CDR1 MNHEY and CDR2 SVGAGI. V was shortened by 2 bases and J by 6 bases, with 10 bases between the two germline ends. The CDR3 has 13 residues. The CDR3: CASSYIWGAEAFF. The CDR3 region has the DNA TGTGCCAGCAGTTACATTTGGGGGGCTGAAGCTTTCTTT.

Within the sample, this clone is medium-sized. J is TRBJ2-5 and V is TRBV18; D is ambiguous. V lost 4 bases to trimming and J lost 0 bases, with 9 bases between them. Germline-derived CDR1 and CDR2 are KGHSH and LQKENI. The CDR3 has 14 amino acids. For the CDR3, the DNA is TGTGCCAGCTCACGACGGAAGAACCAAGAGACCCAGTACTTC. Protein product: CASSRRKNQETQYF.

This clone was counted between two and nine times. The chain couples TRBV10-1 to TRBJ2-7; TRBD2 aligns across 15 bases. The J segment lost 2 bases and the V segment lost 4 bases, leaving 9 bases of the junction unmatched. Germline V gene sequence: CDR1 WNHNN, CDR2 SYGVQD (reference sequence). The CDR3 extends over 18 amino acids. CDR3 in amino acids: CASSALPGLAGGAYEQYF. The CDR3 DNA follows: TGCGCCAGCAGTGCGTTACCGGGACTAGCGGGGGGCGCCTACGAGCAGTACTTC.

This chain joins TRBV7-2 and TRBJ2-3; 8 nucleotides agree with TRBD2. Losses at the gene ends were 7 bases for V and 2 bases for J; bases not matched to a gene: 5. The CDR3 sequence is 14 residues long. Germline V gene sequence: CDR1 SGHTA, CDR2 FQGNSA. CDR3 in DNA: TGTGCCAGCAATATAGCGGGATTCACAGATACGCAGTATTTT. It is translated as CASNIAGFTDTQYF.

CDR3 loop: CASRGNTEAFF. The CDR3 coding sequence is TGTGCCAGCAGGGGAAACACTGAAGCTTTCTTT. This chain uses TRBV12-3 or TRBV12-4 with TRBJ1-1; D unresolved. V lost 6 bases and J 2 bases, leaving 4 bases between the germline ends. CDR3 length: 11 amino acids.

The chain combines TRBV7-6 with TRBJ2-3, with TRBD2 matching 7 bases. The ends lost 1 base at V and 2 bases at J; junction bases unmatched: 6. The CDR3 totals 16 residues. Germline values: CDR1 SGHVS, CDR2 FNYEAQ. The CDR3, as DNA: TGTGCCAGCAGCTTAGTAGGCGGGAGCTTCACAGATACGCAGTATTTT. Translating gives CASSLVGGSFTDTQYF.

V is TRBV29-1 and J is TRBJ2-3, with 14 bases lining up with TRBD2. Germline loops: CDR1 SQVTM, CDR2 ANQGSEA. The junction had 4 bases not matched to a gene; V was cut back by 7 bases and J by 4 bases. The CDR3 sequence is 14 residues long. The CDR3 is CSAPTSGGADTQYF. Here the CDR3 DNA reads TGCAGCGCTCCGACTAGCGGGGGGGCAGATACGCAGTATTTT.